Listed below are T cell receptor beta chains from one sample, sequenced in a study of blood T cell repertoires in COVID-19. The method was immunoSEQ multiplex PCR; TCRdb's version includes in-frame clones alone and lacks a portion of them. Here the sample spans about 32,000 clones, about 86% being singletons. Sequencing input: peripheral blood. The receptors stem from a woman in her 70s with active COVID-19. CDR3s include the opening cysteine and the closing phenylalanine or tryptophan. A D gene is named only where the DNA matches it firmly. Rows may omit the clone size; those that give it use once, few, many or a size class.

J | size | V | D | DNA | CDR3
TRBJ1-2 | few | TRBV2 | - | TGTGCCAGCAGTGATTTGCGGGGTCCTATTTGGTATGGCTACACCTTC | CASSDLRGPIWYGYTF
TRBJ2-3 | - | TRBV6-5 | TRBD2 | TGTGCCAGCAGTTTAGCGGGGGGGGTACTGGGTACGCAGTATTTT | CASSLAGGVLGTQYF
TRBJ1-4 | - | TRBV5-1 | - | TGCGCCAGCAGCTTGGCCGGGGGGACTAATGAAAAACTGTTTTTT | CASSLAGGTNEKLFF
TRBJ2-2 | - | TRBV27 | - | TGTGCCAGCAGTTTATCGGTTTTCGGGAACACCGGGGAGCTGTTTTTT | CASSLSVFGNTGELFF
TRBJ2-1 | - | TRBV5-1 | - | TGCGCCAGCAGCCTGGACAGGACTAAGAATGAGCAGTTCTTC | CASSLDRTKNEQFF
TRBJ2-5 | once | TRBV4-2 | TRBD2 | TGTGCCAGCAGCCCAACTCGGGGGGGCCGCGAGACCCAGTACTTC | CASSPTRGGRETQYF
TRBJ2-1 | - | TRBV7-2 | - | TGTGCCAGCAGCTATACTAGGTCGGTTGAGCAGTTCTTC | CASSYTRSVEQFF
TRBJ2-7 | - | TRBV5-5 | - | TGTGCCAGCAGCTTGCGTATCTACTACGAGCAGTACTTC | CASSLRIYYEQYF
TRBJ2-1 | - | TRBV3-1/TRBV3-2 | TRBD2 | TGTGCCAGCAGCCTGGTCGGGGGGGTCGCCTCCTACAATGAGCAGTTCTTC | CASSLVGGVASYNEQFF
TRBJ2-3 | few | TRBV4-2 | - | TGTGCCAGCAGCCCTAGCAGCGGCACAGATACGCAGTATTTT | CASSPSSGTDTQYF
TRBJ2-7 | - | TRBV5-5 | TRBD1 | TGTGCCAGCAGCTTGTGGGGGACAGGGGGCGCAAACTACGAGCAGTACTTC | CASSLWGTGGANYEQYF
TRBJ2-2 | - | TRBV7-9 | - | TGTGCCAGCAGCTTACTAGTCGTTAACACCGGGGAGCTGTTTTTT | CASSLLVVNTGELFF
TRBJ2-2 | - | TRBV6-1 | TRBD2 | TGTGCCAGCAGTGAATTAGGGGAGGCGGGACTAGGGCGGAACACCGGGGAGCTGTTTTTT | CASSELGEAGLGRNTGELFF
TRBJ2-3 | - | TRBV3-1/TRBV3-2 | - | TGTGCCAGCAGCCAAGATGGACTGTTACTGTATTTT | CASSQDGLLLYF
TRBJ1-5 | - | TRBV10-2 | - | TGCGCCAGCAGCGGACAGCAAAATCAGCCCCAGCATTTT | CASSGQQNQPQHF
TRBJ2-5 | once | TRBV10-1 | TRBD2 | TGCGCCAGCAGTGACCGACTAGCGGGGGGGGAAGAGACCCAGTACTTC | CASSDRLAGGEETQYF
TRBJ2-3 | - | TRBV27 | - | TGTGCCAGCACTGCTCGGGGGCGGGGGAGCACAGATACGCAGTATTTT | CASTARGRGSTDTQYF
TRBJ2-7 | - | TRBV11-2 | - | TGTGCCAGCAGCTCCAGGGATTACTACGAGCAGTACTTC | CASSSRDYYEQYF
TRBJ2-5 | - | TRBV11-3 | TRBD1 | TGTGCCAGCAGCCCGGGACAGGGAAGTCGAGAGACCCAGTACTTC | CASSPGQGSRETQYF
TRBJ2-1 | - | TRBV6-5 | TRBD2 | TGTGCAAGTACTAGCGGGGGACGGGATGAGCAGTTCTTC | CASTSGGRDEQFF
TRBJ2-3 | - | TRBV6-5 | - | TGTGCCAGCAGTAATACAGGGTACGATACGCAGTATTTT | CASSNTGYDTQYF
TRBJ2-1 | - | TRBV29-1 | TRBD2 | TGCAGCGTTGGGATGGGACTAGCGGGGGTTAATGAGCAGTTCTTC | CSVGMGLAGVNEQFF
TRBJ2-2 | - | TRBV19 | TRBD2 | TGTGCCAGTAGTATAGGTGGGACTAGCGGGGCCGGGGAGCTGTTTTTT | CASSIGGTSGAGELFF